The 5 T cell receptor beta chains below come from one sample, sequenced in a study of cytomegalovirus exposure and HLA in healthy donors. PCR employed 60 Vbeta and 13 Jbeta primers. The repertoire was sequenced with immunoSEQ multiplex PCR; TCRdb's copy has only in-frame clones and lacks some. This table holds approximately 150,000 clones, about two thirds found once. Sequenced sample: PBMCs. These receptors all come from a man younger than 40 in good health and CMV-seropositive.

V and J are TRBV4-2 and TRBJ2-1; TRBD2 is a possible D gene (5 bases). The CDR3 has 15 residues. Germline V CDR1 and CDR2: LGHNA, YNFKEQ. The V gene lost 0 bases and the J gene lost 8 bases, with 14 bases spanning the gap. Written as DNA, the CDR3 is TGTGCCAGCAGCCAAGATAGCCAGGAGGCCTATGAGCAGTTCTTC. This encodes CASSQDSQEAYEQFF.

The sample holds a few counts of this clone. This sequence joins TRBV5-1 and TRBJ2-7; D is perhaps TRBD1 (6 bases). The V end was cut by 0 bases, the J end by 6 bases, with 13 bases between. This CDR3 spans 14 amino acids. Germline-derived CDR1 and CDR2 are SGHRS and YFSETQ. CDR3 residues: CASSLGPQGGEQYF. In DNA, the CDR3 is TGCGCCAGCAGCTTGGGACCCCAAGGGGGCGAGCAGTACTTC.

This clone has only a few counts. The CDR3 protein is CAWSYTPPGSSYEQYF. The CDR3 DNA reads TGTGCCTGGAGTTACACCCCCCCCGGGAGTTCCTACGAGCAGTACTTC. The chain uses TRBV30 and TRBJ2-7, with D tentatively TRBD2 (6 bases). The V gene lost 2 bases and the J gene lost 1 base, with 18 bases spanning the gap. CDR1 and CDR2 from the germline V gene are GTSNPN and SVGIG (reference sequence). This CDR3 is built from 16 residues.

The chain carries TRBV9 and TRBJ2-2; D perhaps matches TRBD2 (5 bases). The CDR3 consists of 16 residues. Per the germline V gene, CDR1 is SGDLS and CDR2 is YYNGEE. V lost 0 bases to trimming and J lost 1 base, with 10 bases between them. The CDR3 coding sequence is TGTGCCAGCAGCGTAGTCGCGGGCGTGAACACCGGGGAGCTGTTTTTT. Its protein product is CASSVVAGVNTGELFF.

This chain uses TRBV28 with TRBJ2-7, with a tentative D call TRBD2 (5 bases). This CDR3 has 15 amino acids. The germline gives CDR1 MDHEN, CDR2 SYDVKM. V dropped 4 bases and J dropped 1 base, with 14 bases sitting between them. The CDR3 DNA reads TGTGCCAGCAGTTCCCCCCCGGGGAATTCCTACGAGCAGTACTTC. Translating gives CASSSPPGNSYEQYF.